This entry features one TCR beta chain sequence. Its target is not known. These data are taken from a study of beta chain features in type 1 diabetes. Study observations and caveats: Whatever favoring of shorter templates PCR might show would apply equally to patients and controls. People with Type 1 diabetes carried modestly yet significantly shorter TCRB CDR3s in all four CD4+ subsets.

cDNA synthesis used the whole RNA isolate, giving expressed TCRB sequences. Produced via immunoSEQ multiplex PCR; TCRdb's table is partial and in-frame only. The data contain a few hundred thousand clones, around 10% of them seen just once; the ten biggest clones take up around 0.66%. Researchers reported sorting CD4+ naive, central memory, regulatory and stem cell-like memory cells via CD45RO/CCR7/CD25/CD127/CD95/CD27. Per the germline V gene, CDR1 is LGHNA and CDR2 is YNFKEQ. The germline V and J ends were trimmed by 3 bases and 7 bases, with 15 bases remaining between them. The CDR3 spans 14 residues.

This clonotype originated in a man younger than 45 with type 1 diabetes. Specimen: central memory CD4+ T cells from blood. The chain joins TRBV4-2 to TRBJ2-5; D may be TRBD1 (8 bases). This CDR3 is CASSQDREGWTQYF. The CDR3 coding sequence is TGTGCCAGCAGCCAGGACAGGGAGGGGTGGACCCAGTACTTC.